Each of the 2 T cell receptor beta chains below was sequenced from the same sample in a study of T cell responses to AZD1222 COVID-19 vaccine. Assay used: immunoSEQ multiplex PCR; TCRdb lists only in-frame clones, some missing. The top ten clones hold approximately 6.2% of a sample with 150,000 or so clones, 80% to 95% of them seen once. Sample: peripheral blood, taken 28 days after the second AZD1222 dose. These receptors were obtained from an adult who received the AZD1222 COVID-19 vaccine.

V is TRBV10-1 and J is TRBJ2-1, with D possibly being TRBD2 (6 bases). This CDR3 is 16 amino acids long. In germline, CDR1 is WNHNN, CDR2 SYGVQD (reference sequence). Between the trimmed V and J ends, which lost 8 bases and 4 bases, there was a span of 21 bases. The CDR3 spells CASAHGRGLGYNEQFF. For the CDR3, the DNA is TGCGCCAGCGCTCATGGTAGGGGACTGGGGTACAATGAGCAGTTCTTC.

The gene calls are TRBV10-3 and TRBJ1-6; TRBD1 aligns across 8 bases. The CDR3 runs to 18 residues. Trimming removed 11 bases from V and 2 bases from J; junction bases left unmatched: 17. In germline, CDR1 is ENHRY, CDR2 SYGVKD. This chain's CDR3 is CAVGPHLTGAAYNSPLHF. The CDR3, as DNA: TGTGCCGTCGGACCACACCTGACAGGGGCGGCCTATAATTCACCCCTCCACTTT.